Here is one T cell receptor (beta chain) with its context. This clonotype was counted a few times. Its antigen specificity is not known. Per-base quality was not reported, and no clone a single base away is much larger than it. The data derive from a study of CD8 T cells in ankylosing spondylitis (dated by TCRdb to the late 2010s). Concerning the study at large: The study set out to find disease-linked TCR variants by profiling T cell receptor beta repertoires in ankylosing spondylitis patients and healthy donors. Peripheral blood samples were taken, and synovial fluid was additionally collected from ankylosing spondylitis patients. The full study cohort comprised 25 or so ankylosing spondylitis patients and roughly 100 healthy donors.

The sequencing machine was an Illumina HiSeq 2500. Quantitative 5'-RACE with molecular barcodes was the method used to prepare the TCR beta libraries. The original methods were these. A new computational method, built on a probabilistic model of VDJ rearrangement, was used to identify disease-linked TCR variants. TCRdb passed the public sequencing reads through fastp at Q25 and MiXCR, retaining productive beta sequences. Rows matching on CDR3 protein sequence are summarized as one entry with the most common DNA and genes. These V and J calls derive from TCRdb rather than the authors' analysis. Recorded for this sample are some 200,000 distinct CDR3 sequences; roughly 13% of them occurred a single time. 16% of the sample comes from the top ten. Results the study describes overall, beyond this receptor: The disease-linked clones had a CD8+ phenotype and were found at relatively low frequencies in peripheral blood. The disease-linked clones were reported as significantly enriched in matched synovial fluid samples from ankylosing spondylitis patients. A TCR beta motif of fewer than 10 highly homologous amino acid variants appeared characteristic of blood from ankylosing spondylitis patients. Some motif variants were previously reported in synovial fluid and blood of reactive arthritis patients, suggesting common disease-initiation mechanisms.

CDR1 SGDLS and CDR2 YYNGEE are derived from the germline V gene. The CDR3, cysteine through phenylalanine, is 14 amino acids long. Just CDR3 DNA is preserved here, 42 bases in frame from base 1. The V end gives up 4 bases and the J end 7 bases, leaving 9 bases in the junction not matched to a gene. This receptor was obtained from a male donor with ankylosing spondylitis or in good health (not recorded which). The receptor chain draws on TRBV9 and TRBJ1-2; 8 middle bases align to TRBD1. Material for sequencing was blood, either unsorted or a sorted T cell fraction (not recorded which). The DNA sequence reads TGTGCCAGCAGCTCTCAAGACAGGGGTGGTGGCTACACCTTC. This sequence encodes CASSSQDRGGGYTF.